The source of this T cell receptor beta chain is a study of cytomegalovirus exposure and HLA in healthy donors. CDR1 and CDR2 from the germline V gene are SEHNR and FQNEAQ (reference sequence). This CDR3 has 13 residues. Trimming removed 7 bases from V and 1 base from J, with 8 bases in between. Vbeta (60) and Jbeta (13) primers were used in the PCR. Profiled with immunoSEQ multiplex PCR; TCRdb holds only in-frame clones, not every one. The profile shows more than 85,000 clones, 65% to 80% of them singletons. Points from the study as a whole: In all likelihood, a cluster of highly shared sequence variants was a sequencing artifact. What a later analysis reportedly showed was that an Asian-associated ancestry cluster had fewer N-insertions than the approximately 670-donor mean.

Points on this clone: Its target is not known.

The material sequenced was PBMCs. V gene TRBV7-9 combines with J gene TRBJ1-3, with D uncertain. The sequence was collected from a man under 40 in good health and CMV-seropositive. The CDR3 sequence is CASMGGSGNTIYF. The CDR3 coding sequence is TGTGCCAGCATGGGCGGGTCTGGAAACACCATATATTTT.